The clone carrying this T cell receptor (beta chain) came up a few times. Its cognate antigen is unknown. This sample is drawn from a study of T cell repertoires in cytomegalovirus infection. Findings of the study overall: Carriers of CMV plus the relevant HLA were identified by cumulative public TCR beta family frequency.

CDR1 is SQVTM, CDR2 ANQGSEA, per germline. The CDR3 has 12 amino acids. J lost 6 bases, V lost 3 bases, and 3 bases had no gene match. In TCRdb, the reads were re-called with MiXCR into one record per CDR3 protein. There are some 500,000 distinct CDR3 sequences in the sample; about 33% occur only once, and around a sixth lies in the top ten. Sequencing used cultured PBMCs, obtained from culture after CMV antigen stimulation. The receptor was derived from a human donor in good health (CMV status not recorded). Some clones in this sample may be carry-over from other donors' samples. The genes are TRBV29-1 and TRBJ2-7; 9 bases fit TRBD2. Written as DNA, the CDR3 is TGCAGCGTTGAGGGACTAGCCTCCGAGCAGTACTTC. It is translated as CSVEGLASEQYF.